This TCR beta chain was sequenced during a study of PD-L1 blockade in urothelial cancer. This CDR3 is 13 amino acids long. Trimming removed 4 bases from V and 5 bases from J, with 11 bases in between. Germline lookup yields CDR1 LGHNA and CDR2 YSLEER. Time point indicated: pretreatment peripheral blood. Some clones are missing from TCRdb's copy, which holds only in-frame ones; the method was immunoSEQ multiplex PCR. The sample carries roughly 95,000 clones, about nine tenths recorded once. The TCR comes from a man aged 60-69 years with urothelial cancer. The sequenced sample was PBMCs, obtained around atezolizumab (anti-PD-L1) treatment. V usage is TRBV4-3 and J usage is TRBJ1-1; a possible D gene is TRBD1 (6 bases). The CDR3: CASSPTGWTEAFF. Written as DNA, the CDR3 is TGCGCCAGCAGCCCTACAGGGTGGACTGAAGCTTTCTTT.